Here is one T cell receptor (beta chain) with its context. Its antigen is currently unknown. This CDR3 has 13 residues. CDR1 SGHRS and CDR2 YFSETQ come from the germline V gene. V lost 4 bases, J lost 2 bases, and 10 bases lay in between. These data come from a study of T cell responses to AZD1222 COVID-19 vaccine. Study-wide results and limits: Repertoire sampling occurred only after the peak T cell response.

Using immunoSEQ multiplex PCR, the repertoire was profiled, and TCRdb retains in-frame clones only, with some absent. The sample holds more than 95,000 clones, roughly 89% seen once. The source was peripheral blood, collected 28 days after the second AZD1222 dose. The chain joins TRBV5-1 to TRBJ2-7; perhaps TRBD2 as D (5 bases). The source of this sequence is an adult who received the AZD1222 COVID-19 vaccine. The CDR3 loop is CASSPDWPYEQYF. The CDR3 DNA sequence: TGCGCCAGCAGCCCGGACTGGCCCTACGAGCAGTACTTC.